The rows below give T cell receptor beta chains drawn from one sample of a study. TCRdb reprocessed the RT-PCR reads via MiXCR and lists one record per CDR3 protein. The sample has about 680,000 distinct CDR3 sequences, around 14% seen once. The sample consisted of memory CD4+ T cells from blood. The receptors stem from a female donor in good health, serving as a healthy control. Each CDR3 is given with its conserved first and last residue. A D gene is named only where the DNA matches it firmly. Some rows mark clone size as missing; the rest say once, few, many or name a class of expanded clone.

v_call	d_call	clone_size	j_call	cdr3_aa	cdr3_nt
TRBV6-5	-	-	TRBJ1-6	CASRGSDDYNSPLHF	TGTGCCAGCCGGGGGTCGGATGACTATAATTCACCCCTCCACTTT
TRBV4-2	-	many	TRBJ2-2	CASSQVVARGTGELFF	TGTGCCAGCAGCCAAGTCGTTGCTAGGGGTACCGGGGAGCTGTTTTTT
TRBV12-3/TRBV12-4	-	many	TRBJ1-1	CASSLYIQMNTEAFF	TGTGCCAGCAGTTTATACATACAGATGAACACTGAAGCTTTCTTT
TRBV5-6	-	few	TRBJ1-4	CASSATGTTNEKLFF	TGTGCCAGCAGCGCCACAGGGACAACTAATGAAAAACTGTTTTTT
TRBV11-2	-	-	TRBJ2-5	CASSIGDRNQETQYF	TGTGCCAGCAGTATTGGAGACAGAAACCAAGAGACCCAGTACTTC
TRBV20-1	-	many	TRBJ2-5	CSARERATRMETQYF	TGCAGTGCTAGAGAGAGGGCGACCAGGATGGAGACCCAGTACTTC
TRBV11-1	-	-	TRBJ2-1	CASSQTGTLNSGSYNEQFF	TGTGCCAGCAGCCAGACCGGGACTTTGAACTCGGGCTCCTACAATGAGCAGTTCTTC
TRBV7-2	-	many	TRBJ2-5	CASSLVRGKRETQYF	TGTGCCAGCAGCTTAGTTCGGGGTAAACGAGAGACCCAGTACTTC
TRBV15	-	few	TRBJ2-1	CATSARTRAGSYNEQFF	TGTGCCACCAGCGCCAGAACCAGAGCTGGGTCCTACAATGAGCAGTTCTTC
TRBV18	-	-	TRBJ2-7	CASSPLASATYEQYF	TGTGCCAGCTCACCCCTGGCTAGCGCCACCTACGAGCAGTACTTC
TRBV6-5	TRBD1	many	TRBJ1-2	CASSYSGGANYGYTF	TGTGCCAGCAGTTACTCAGGGGGCGCGAACTATGGCTACACCTTC
TRBV10-3	TRBD1	many	TRBJ2-1	CAISGGGQASSYNEQFF	TGTGCCATCAGTGGAGGGGGACAGGCAAGCTCCTACAATGAGCAGTTCTTC
TRBV6-5	-	many	TRBJ1-1	CASSYRFSVRGVRNTEAFF	TGTGCCAGCAGTTACCGCTTTAGTGTAAGAGGGGTCCGTAACACTGAAGCTTTCTTT
TRBV6-2/TRBV6-3	-	-	TRBJ1-1	CASSYKGRRGFF	TGTGCCAGCAGTTACAAAGGCCGAAGAGGTTTCTTT
TRBV12-3/TRBV12-4	-	many	TRBJ2-5	CASSPKHREVETQYF	TGTGCCAGCAGTCCCAAGCACAGGGAGGTAGAGACCCAGTACTTC
TRBV5-1	TRBD1	-	TRBJ2-7	CASSLTADRGIYEQYF	TGCGCCAGCAGTTTGACGGCGGACAGGGGTATTTACGAGCAGTACTTC
TRBV6-2/TRBV6-3	TRBD2	-	TRBJ2-2	CASSTTSGRYTGELFF	TGTGCCAGCAGTACGACTAGCGGGAGGTACACCGGGGAGCTGTTTTTT
TRBV6-5	-	many	TRBJ2-1	CASSYGPWGYNEQFF	TGTGCCAGCAGTTACGGACCCTGGGGTTACAATGAGCAGTTCTTC
TRBV29-1	-	-	TRBJ1-2	CSVGWRLHSTGGYTF	TGCAGCGTTGGGTGGAGGTTACACTCGACCGGTGGCTACACCTTC
TRBV11-2	-	few	TRBJ2-1	CASSLDQLGNEQFF	TGTGCCAGCAGCTTAGACCAACTAGGTAATGAGCAGTTCTTC
TRBV6-5	-	few	TRBJ2-1	CASSYSFGRGDEQFF	TGTGCCAGCAGTTACTCATTCGGGCGAGGGGATGAGCAGTTCTTC
TRBV7-3	-	-	TRBJ2-7	CASSPGAQEKQYF	TGTGCCAGCAGCCCAGGGGCCCAAGAAAAGCAGTACTTC
TRBV12-3/TRBV12-4	-	few	TRBJ1-4	CASRPMAGIGEKLFF	TGTGCCAGCCGACCGATGGCAGGTATCGGTGAAAAACTGTTTTTT
TRBV10-3	-	few	TRBJ2-7	CAITGTSSSYEQYF	TGTGCCATCACTGGGACATCGAGCTCCTACGAGCAGTACTTC
TRBV28	TRBD1	-	TRBJ1-2	CASSLWGQGWFAF	TGTGCCAGCAGTTTATGGGGACAGGGTTGGTTCGCCTTC
TRBV29-1	-	many	TRBJ1-1	CSVEEGAFF	TGCAGCGTTGAAGAGGGGGCTTTCTTT
TRBV11-2	-	-	TRBJ2-1	CASSLDLGGSYNEQFF	TGTGCCAGCAGCTTAGATCTAGGCGGTTCCTACAATGAGCAGTTCTTC